This T cell receptor beta chain was recovered during a study of blood T cell repertoires in COVID-19 (dated by TCRdb to the early 2020s). Regarding the study in general: The collaborator samples originated in the United States, Italy and Spain and spanned the acute and convalescent phases of COVID-19. The material from the prospective study consisted of cDNA or gDNA derived from T cells, B-cell-depleted T cells, or PBMCs. Subjects who had been exposed to COVID-19, were actively infected with it, or had recovered from it provided the deeply sampled blood TCRbeta repertoires that made up the dataset. A freely available public database, intended as a resource for researchers studying the immune response to SARS-CoV-2, is where the repertoires were released. The samples were drawn from two sources: the first 160 participants of the ongoing ImmuneRACE study, and 950 to 1,500 subjects contributed by 6 global collaborators. Sample metadata almost always included a de-identified subject ID, COVID-19 status, age in years and sex. Where available, HLA class I and class II types were taken from metadata supplied by the sample provider and were not determined by assay-based typing.

Turning to this clone: Its antigen has not been determined. No qualities accompany the bases; no much larger clone lies one base away.

The immunoSEQ Assay, a bias-controlled multiplex PCR, was used to amplify TCRbeta CDR3 regions from genomic DNA. In the source study's methods: The number of nucleated cells in each sample was estimated by amplification of reference gene primers within the assay. To quantify the absolute abundance of each unique TCRbeta CDR3 rearrangement, sequence reads were collapsed and filtered. Productive Simpson clonality was computed per sample as the square root of Simpson's diversity index over productive rearrangements. TCRdb re-hosts the immuneACCESS table, in-frame sequences only. Its copies lack some clones; in the studies checked, an unresolved V gene accounts for under half of them, and the cause for the rest is not known. From that table come the V and J calls and clone size; the DNA was used to work out D and trimming. Present in this sample are around 250,000 clones, under 90% of which were seen just once. The ten largest account for less than 4% of the sample.

The collaborating institutions used their own protocols to collect whole blood in K2EDTA tubes. For TCRbeta analysis, collaborator samples were shipped as frozen whole blood, as isolated PBMCs, or as DNA extracted from either sample type. The CDR3 runs 16 amino acids, cysteine and phenylalanine included. Here the CDR3 DNA is all that survives: 48 bases in frame from base 1. The V end loses 0 bases and the J end loses 2 bases, and a stretch of 14 bases separates them. The germline V gene yields LGHNA for CDR1 and YNFKEQ for CDR2. Study-level results and caveats: The quantity of clinical and demographic metadata differed by source and by participant and was supplied without curation.

Sample: peripheral blood. The sequence was obtained from a woman between 18 and 30 years old with acute or convalescent COVID-19. In this chain, TRBV4-2 is recombined with TRBJ2-7; TRBD2 is possibly the D segment (7 matching bases). The DNA is as follows: TGTGCCAGCAGCCAAGACCGGGGGGCAGGAACCTACGAGCAGTACTTC. Protein translation: CASSQDRGAGTYEQYF.